This TCR beta chain emerged from a study of T cells after yellow fever vaccination. Study conclusions and caveats: Subsequent to the booster, the majority of primary-vaccination clones reappeared (approximately 95% CD4, 85% to 90% CD8).

MiXCR, applied by TCRdb to the 5' RACE reads, yields one record per CDR3 protein. Of 400,000 to 450,000 distinct CDR3 sequences in the sample, approximately 18% were seen once. Details on this clonotype: The target antigen is unknown.

The V end was cut by 5 bases, the J end by 2 bases, with 7 bases between. The V gene's germline CDR1 is ENHRY and CDR2 SYGVKD. The CDR3 is 14 amino acids. The chain joins TRBV10-3 to TRBJ2-6; the D gene is possibly TRBD1 (6 bases). This sample comprised PBMCs, obtained before the yellow fever booster vaccination. This TCR derives from a man between 18 and 29 years old who received the YFV17D yellow fever vaccine. Here the CDR3 DNA reads TGTGCCATCAGTCAGGGGCCTGGGGCCAACGTCCTGACTTTC. Translating it yields CAISQGPGANVLTF.